The 2 T cell receptor beta chains in this list originate from one sample, sequenced in a study of CD8+ T cells in alopecia areata (dated by TCRdb to between 2018 and 2020). Libraries came from the immunoSEQ multiplex PCR assay. To provide template for TCR sequencing, every sample had RNA extracted and reverse transcribed into cDNA. TCRdb holds this immuneACCESS table with in-frame rearrangements only. Some clones are missing; in checked studies, unresolved V genes explain under half, and the rest has no known cause. This sample lists hundreds of thousands of clones; 67% were detected once. More than 0.95% of the sample is in the top ten clones. In light of the paper, this sample's time point label describes: baseline before oral tofacitinib. The specimen comprised CD4+ T cells sorted from blood, sampled at week 0. The receptor set was obtained from a human donor with alopecia areata.

In its sample, this clone was seen once. The chain uses TRBV29-1 and TRBJ2-3, with TRBD2 identical over 8 bases. Germline CDR1 SQVTM, CDR2 ANQGSEA. CDR3 size: 17 residues. V was clipped by 5 bases and J by 0 bases; unmatched bases: 13. The CDR3 region is CSVFGSGALGSTDTQYF. CDR3 sequence (DNA): TGCAGCGTTTTCGGTAGCGGGGCCCTAGGGAGCACAGATACGCAGTATTTT.

The chain's CDR3 is CASRLNTEAFF. CDR3 sequence (DNA): TGCGCCAGCAGGTTGAACACTGAAGCTTTCTTT. The chain links TRBV5-1 to TRBJ1-1; D gene uncertain. The CDR3 is 11 amino acids. Germline lookup yields CDR1 SGHRS and CDR2 YFSETQ. V lost 5 bases, J lost 0 bases, and 2 bases lay in between.